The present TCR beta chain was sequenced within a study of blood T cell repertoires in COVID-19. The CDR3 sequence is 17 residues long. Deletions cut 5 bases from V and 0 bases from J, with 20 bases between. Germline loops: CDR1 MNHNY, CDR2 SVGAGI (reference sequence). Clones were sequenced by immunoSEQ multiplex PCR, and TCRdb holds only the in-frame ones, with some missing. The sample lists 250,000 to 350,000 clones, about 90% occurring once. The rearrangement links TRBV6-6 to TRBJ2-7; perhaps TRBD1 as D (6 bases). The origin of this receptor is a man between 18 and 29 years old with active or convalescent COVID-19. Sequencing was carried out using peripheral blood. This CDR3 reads CASSPRDILGNSYEQYF. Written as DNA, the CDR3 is TGTGCCAGCAGTCCCCGGGACATCCTTGGGAACTCCTACGAGCAGTACTTC.